The clone carrying this TCR beta chain was seen more than once but under ten times. This record belongs to a study of T cell changes during pregnancy in multiple sclerosis. Clones were read by immunoSEQ multiplex PCR, and TCRdb kept only the in-frame ones, dropping some. The repertoire holds roughly 39,000 clones, with about nine tenths as singletons. The CDR3 runs to 15 residues. The germline gives CDR1 SNHLY, CDR2 FYNNEI. The V end was cut by 4 bases, the J end by 3 bases, with 15 bases between. Material: CD8+ T cells from peripheral blood mononuclear cells, obtained after pregnancy. This sequence originates from a female donor with multiple sclerosis, enrolled in a pregnancy study. The chain employs TRBV2 and TRBJ1-2, with a possible D match to TRBD1 (6 bases). For the CDR3, the DNA is TGTGCCAGCAGTGCCCCAACAGGGATTGACTATGGCTACACCTTC. It codes for CASSAPTGIDYGYTF. Full variable domain (outside the CDR3, taken from reference TRBV2 and TRBJ1-2): EPEVTQTPSHQVTQMGQEVILRCVPISNHLYFYWYRQILGQKVEFLVSFYNNEISEKSEIFDDQFSVERPDGSNFTLKIRSTKLEDSAMYFCASSAPTGIDYGYTFGSGTRLTVV.